A selection of T cell receptor beta chains follows, all from one sample in a study of control samples from healthy donors and cancer patients. TCRdb's copy holds only in-frame clones and misses some; the assay was immunoSEQ multiplex PCR. Among about 44,000 clones listed, 87% were seen once. Sequenced: PBMCs. The receptors here all came from a woman in her sixties with lung cancer. Each CDR3 is given with its conserved first and last residue. D genes are given only for firm matches. Rows may omit the clone size; those that give it use once, few, many or a size class.

>TRBV29-1|TRBJ2-7|-|-
TGCAGCGCCCGGACACCCTACGAGCAGTACTTC
CSARTPYEQYF
>TRBV5-4|TRBJ2-7|-|-
TGTGCCAGCAGCTTGGATGGCGGCGCCTACGAGCAGTACTTC
CASSLDGGAYEQYF
>TRBV5-1|TRBJ2-1|-|-
TGCGCCAGCAGCTTGAACGGGGGTGAGCAGTTCTTC
CASSLNGGEQFF
>TRBV5-6|TRBJ1-1|-|-
TGTGCCAGCAGCTTGGGAATAAACACTGAAGCTTTCTTT
CASSLGINTEAFF
>TRBV9|TRBJ1-6|-|TRBD1
TGTGCCAGCAGCGCGCCTCCTAGACAGGGCCTCTATAATTCACCCCTCCACTTT
CASSAPPRQGLYNSPLHF
>TRBV10-3|TRBJ1-2|-|TRBD1
TGTGCCGTCACAGGGGGCAAGGACTATGGCTACACCTTC
CAVTGGKDYGYTF
>TRBV24-1|TRBJ2-1|-|TRBD2
TGTGCCACCAGTGATCCGGGACTAGCGGGAGGGAATGAGCAGTTCTTC
CATSDPGLAGGNEQFF
>TRBV10-1|TRBJ1-2|-|-
TGCGCCAGCAGACTCGGGAGAATGGTGGAAAATTGCTATGGCTACACCTTC
CASRLGRMVENCYGYTF
>TRBV10-1|TRBJ2-5|few|TRBD2
TGCGCCAGCAGCCCGGGTGCGGGAGGGGCCCAAGAGACCCAGTACTTC
CASSPGAGGAQETQYF
>TRBV3-1/TRBV3-2|TRBJ2-2|-|-
TGTGCCAGCAGCCAAGACCCTGCTTCCGGGGGCGGGGAGCTGTTTTTT
CASSQDPASGGGELFF
>TRBV28|TRBJ2-1|-|TRBD2
TGTGCCAGCAGTACCCTTCGACTAGCGGGGGAGAATGAGCAGTTCTTC
CASSTLRLAGENEQFF
>TRBV19|TRBJ2-5|-|-
TGTGCCAGTAGCCCCCATGGCGGGGGCCCAGAGACCCAGTACTTC
CASSPHGGGPETQYF
>TRBV28|TRBJ2-1|-|TRBD2
TGTGCCAGCAGTCCCCGGACTAGCGGGAGCTACAATGAGCAGTTCTTC
CASSPRTSGSYNEQFF
>TRBV11-2|TRBJ1-1|-|-
TGTGCCAGCAGGGTTACCGGGAACACTGAAGCTTTCTTT
CASRVTGNTEAFF
>TRBV29-1|TRBJ1-2|once|-
TGCAGCGTTCGCGCCCCTTCCAACTATGGCTACACCTTC
CSVRAPSNYGYTF
>TRBV6-5|TRBJ2-3|-|TRBD1
TGTGCCAGCAGGGTGACAGGGAGCACAGATACGCAGTATTTT
CASRVTGSTDTQYF
>TRBV13|TRBJ1-3|-|-
TGTGCCAGCAGCTTAGACGGTAGGGGAACTGGAAACACCATATATTTT
CASSLDGRGTGNTIYF
>TRBV19|TRBJ1-1|-|-
TGTGCCAGTAGTATCCGGGTAGGGGGGACTGAAGCTTTCTTT
CASSIRVGGTEAFF
>TRBV27|TRBJ2-1|-|TRBD2
TGTGCCAGCAGGGTCGGGAGTAGCGGGGAGGGTCTGTATGTCTCCAATGAGCAGTTCTTC
CASRVGSSGEGLYVSNEQFF
>TRBV5-1|TRBJ2-7|-|TRBD1
TGCGCCAGCAGCCCCGGGACAGCCTACGAGCAGTACTTC
CASSPGTAYEQYF
>TRBV7-2|TRBJ2-5|-|-
TGTGCCAGCAGCTTAGGTTTGGGGGGCCAGACCCAGTACTTC
CASSLGLGGQTQYF
>TRBV6-2/TRBV6-3|TRBJ1-5|-|TRBD1
TGTGCCAGCAGTTACTCCCGAAGACTGGGACAGGGATGGCAGCCCCAGCATTTT
CASSYSRRLGQGWQPQHF
>TRBV24-1|TRBJ2-7|-|TRBD2
TGTGCCACCAGTGATTCGACTAGCAGTCTCCTCGAGCAGTACTTC
CATSDSTSSLLEQYF
>TRBV6-5|TRBJ2-1|-|TRBD2
TGTGCCAGCAGTCATCTAGCGGGAGATGGAATTGAGCAGTTCTTC
CASSHLAGDGIEQFF
>TRBV9|TRBJ2-5|-|TRBD2
TGTGCCAGCAGCGTATTTAGCGGGAGCCAAGAGACCCAGTACTTC
CASSVFSGSQETQYF
>TRBV7-6|TRBJ2-7|-|-
TGTGCCAGCAGCTTAGACCCTACTGGCGTTGGCGAGCAGTACTTC
CASSLDPTGVGEQYF
>TRBV30|TRBJ1-2|-|-
TGTGCCTGGAGTGGATCTGGGCATGGCTACACCTTC
CAWSGSGHGYTF
>TRBV9|TRBJ2-7|-|TRBD2
TGTGCCAGCAGCCCAGTGGGGGGGGACTACGAGCAGTACTTC
CASSPVGGDYEQYF
>TRBV4-3|TRBJ2-7|-|-
TGCGCCAGCAGCCAAGTTCTCGGCGGTTTCTCCTACGAGCAGTACTTC
CASSQVLGGFSYEQYF
>TRBV6-5|TRBJ1-2|-|-
TGTGCCAGCAGTTATTTGAAGTCTAACTCTTATGGCTACACCTTC
CASSYLKSNSYGYTF
>TRBV4-1|TRBJ2-3|-|TRBD2
TGCGCCAGCAGCCAAGAGGCGGGACCCCCCGGACTAGCGGAGAGAATCACAGATACGCAGTATTTT
CASSQEAGPPGLAERITDTQYF
>TRBV2|TRBJ2-6|-|-
TGTGCCAGCAGTGGGGCGGCAGGCCCCTCTGGGGCCAACGTCCTGACTTTC
CASSGAAGPSGANVLTF